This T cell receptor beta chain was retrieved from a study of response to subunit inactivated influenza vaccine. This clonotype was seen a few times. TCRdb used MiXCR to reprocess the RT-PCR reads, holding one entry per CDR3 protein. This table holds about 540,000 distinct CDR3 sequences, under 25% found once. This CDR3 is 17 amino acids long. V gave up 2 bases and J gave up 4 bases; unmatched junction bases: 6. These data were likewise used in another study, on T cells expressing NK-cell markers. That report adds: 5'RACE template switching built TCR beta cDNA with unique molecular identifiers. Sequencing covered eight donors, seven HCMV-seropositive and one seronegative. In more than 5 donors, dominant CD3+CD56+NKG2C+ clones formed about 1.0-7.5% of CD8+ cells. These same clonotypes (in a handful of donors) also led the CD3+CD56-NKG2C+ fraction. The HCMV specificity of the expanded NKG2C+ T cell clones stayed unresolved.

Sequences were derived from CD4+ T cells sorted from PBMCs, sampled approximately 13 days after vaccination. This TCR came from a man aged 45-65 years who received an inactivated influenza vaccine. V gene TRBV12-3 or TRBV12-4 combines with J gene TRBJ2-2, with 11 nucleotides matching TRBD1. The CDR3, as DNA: TGTGCCAGCAGTTTAAGGACAGGGGGCCTGGTCACCGGGGAGCTGTTTTTT. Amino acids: CASSLRTGGLVTGELFF.